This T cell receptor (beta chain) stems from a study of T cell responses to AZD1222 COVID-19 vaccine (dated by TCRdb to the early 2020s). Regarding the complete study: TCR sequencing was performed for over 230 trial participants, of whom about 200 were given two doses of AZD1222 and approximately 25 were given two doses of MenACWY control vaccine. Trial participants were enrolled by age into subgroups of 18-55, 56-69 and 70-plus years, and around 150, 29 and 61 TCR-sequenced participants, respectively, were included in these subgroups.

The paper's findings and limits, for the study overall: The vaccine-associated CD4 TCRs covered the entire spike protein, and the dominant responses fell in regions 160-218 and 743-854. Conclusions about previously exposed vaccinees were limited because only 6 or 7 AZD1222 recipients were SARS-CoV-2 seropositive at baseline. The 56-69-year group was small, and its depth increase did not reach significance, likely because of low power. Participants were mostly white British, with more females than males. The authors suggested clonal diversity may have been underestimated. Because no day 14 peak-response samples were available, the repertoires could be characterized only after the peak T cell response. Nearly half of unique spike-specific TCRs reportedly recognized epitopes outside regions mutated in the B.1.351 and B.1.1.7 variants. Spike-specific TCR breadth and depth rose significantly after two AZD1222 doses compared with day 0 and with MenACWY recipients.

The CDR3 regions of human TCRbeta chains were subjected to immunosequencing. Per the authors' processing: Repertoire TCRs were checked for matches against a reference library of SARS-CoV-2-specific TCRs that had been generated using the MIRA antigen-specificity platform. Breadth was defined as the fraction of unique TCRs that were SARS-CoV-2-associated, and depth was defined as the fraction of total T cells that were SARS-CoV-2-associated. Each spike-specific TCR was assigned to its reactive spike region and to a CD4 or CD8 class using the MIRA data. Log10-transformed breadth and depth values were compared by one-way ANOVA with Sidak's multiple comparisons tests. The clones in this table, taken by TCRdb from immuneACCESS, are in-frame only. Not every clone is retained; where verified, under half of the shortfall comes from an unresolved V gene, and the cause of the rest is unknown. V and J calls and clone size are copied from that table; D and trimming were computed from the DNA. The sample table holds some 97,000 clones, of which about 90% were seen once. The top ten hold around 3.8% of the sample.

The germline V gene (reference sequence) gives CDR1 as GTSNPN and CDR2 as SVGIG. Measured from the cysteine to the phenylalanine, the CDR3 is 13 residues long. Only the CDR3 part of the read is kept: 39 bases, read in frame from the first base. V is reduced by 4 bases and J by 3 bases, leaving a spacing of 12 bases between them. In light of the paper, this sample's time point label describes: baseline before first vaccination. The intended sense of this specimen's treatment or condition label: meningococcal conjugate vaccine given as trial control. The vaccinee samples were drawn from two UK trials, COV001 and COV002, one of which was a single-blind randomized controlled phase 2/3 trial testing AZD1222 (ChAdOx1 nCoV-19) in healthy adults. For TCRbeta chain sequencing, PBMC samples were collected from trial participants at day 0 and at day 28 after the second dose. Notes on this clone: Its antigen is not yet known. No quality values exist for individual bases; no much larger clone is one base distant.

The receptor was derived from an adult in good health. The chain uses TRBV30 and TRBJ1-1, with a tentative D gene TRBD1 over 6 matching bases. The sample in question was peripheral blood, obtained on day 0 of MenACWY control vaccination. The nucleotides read TGTGCCTGGATTTGGTCAGGGGACACTGAAGCTTTCTTT. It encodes CAWIWSGDTEAFF.